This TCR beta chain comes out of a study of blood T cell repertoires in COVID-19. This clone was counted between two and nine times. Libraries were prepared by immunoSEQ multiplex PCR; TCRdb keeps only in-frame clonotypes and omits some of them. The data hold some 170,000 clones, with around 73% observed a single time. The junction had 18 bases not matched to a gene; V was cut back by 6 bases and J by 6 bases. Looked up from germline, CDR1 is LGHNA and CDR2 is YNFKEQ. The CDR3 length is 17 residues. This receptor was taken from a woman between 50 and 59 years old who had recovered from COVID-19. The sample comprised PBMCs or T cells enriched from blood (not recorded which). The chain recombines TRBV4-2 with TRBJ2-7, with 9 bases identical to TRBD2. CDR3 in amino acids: CASRGGAGGPGSGEQYF. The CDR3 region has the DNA TGTGCCAGCAGGGGCGGTGCGGGAGGGCCGGGATCCGGCGAGCAGTACTTC.